One and the same sample provided the 19 T cell receptor beta chains below, sequenced in a study of CD8+ T cells in alopecia areata. RNA extraction was followed by reverse transcription into cDNA, which acted as the sequencing template. Clones were read by immunoSEQ multiplex PCR, and TCRdb kept only the in-frame ones, dropping some. The repertoire includes around 30,000 clones, roughly 80% of them detected once, and under 20% sits in the top ten. The sequenced material came from NKG2D-low CD8+ T cells sorted from blood. The origin of the receptors is a human donor with alopecia areata.

The count of this clone is one. This rearrangement joins TRBV27 to TRBJ1-5; weak D call: TRBD1 (5 bases). Germline lookup yields CDR1 MNHEY and CDR2 SMNVEV (reference sequence). Trimming stripped 0 bases from V and 3 bases from J, with 9 bases between. The CDR3 consists of 15 residues. This chain's CDR3 is CASSLSGAVNQPQHF. CDR3 nucleotide sequence: TGTGCCAGCAGTTTATCAGGGGCTGTCAATCAGCCCCAGCATTTT.

The genes are TRBV27 and TRBJ1-5, with D perhaps matching TRBD1 (6 bases). The CDR3 totals 17 residues. V was pared by 1 base and J by 2 bases, with 15 bases between. CDR1 and CDR2 from the germline V gene are MNHEY and SMNVEV (reference sequence). CDR3 sequence (DNA): TGTGCCAGCAGTTTATGGGGGGCCGCCGAGGGCAATCAGCCCCAGCATTTT. This codes for CASSLWGAAEGNQPQHF.

Here the CDR3 DNA reads TGTGCCAGCAGCTTATCCAGCGGGAGTGTTTCCTACAATGAGCAGTTCTTC. Protein: CASSLSSGSVSYNEQFF. This chain connects TRBV7-8 to TRBJ2-1; 8 bases match TRBD2. CDR1 is SGHVS, CDR2 FQNEAQ, per germline. V shed 2 bases, J shed 1 base, and the junction held 7 bases outside the gene matches. The CDR3 is made up of 17 amino acids.

CDR3 in amino acids: CSVEGRSTDTQYF. DNA for the CDR3: TGCAGCGTTGAAGGGCGGAGCACAGATACGCAGTATTTT. The genes are TRBV29-1 and TRBJ2-3; D is unclear. Trimming shortened V by 1 base and J by 0 bases, and 5 bases separated the two germline ends. The CDR3 totals 13 residues. Germline CDR1 reads SQVTM; CDR2 reads ANQGSEA.

The gene calls are TRBV28 and TRBJ2-7; 7 positions agree with TRBD1. Germline CDR1 reads MDHEN; CDR2 reads SYDVKM. J lost 3 bases, V lost 7 bases, and 3 bases had no gene match. This CDR3 has 12 amino acids. CDR3 sequence: CASTRQGYEQYF. CDR3 bases: TGTGCCAGCACCAGACAGGGCTACGAGCAGTACTTC.

This CDR3 is CASSEALAGHYEQYF. DNA for the CDR3: TGTGCCAGCAGTGAAGCCTTAGCGGGGCACTACGAGCAGTACTTC. The V call is TRBV6-1, the J call TRBJ2-7, with TRBD2 identical over 8 bases. The CDR3 consists of 15 residues. Trimming took 0 bases from V and 3 from J; bases not matched to a gene: 4. Germline loops: CDR1 MNHNS, CDR2 SASEGT.

The chain has TRBV7-6 and TRBJ2-1; 9 nucleotides align to TRBD2. The CDR3 consists of 17 residues. Germline values: CDR1 SGHVS, CDR2 FNYEAQ. J lost 5 bases, V lost 0 bases, and 8 bases had no gene match. The CDR3 region has the DNA TGTGCCAGCAGCTTAGCAACCTTTGGACTAGCGAACAATGAGCAGTTCTTC. It specifies CASSLATFGLANNEQFF.

This chain connects TRBV29-1 to TRBJ2-3; D gene unclear. CDR1 is SQVTM, CDR2 ANQGSEA, per germline. V was pared by 2 bases and J by 2 bases, with 14 bases between. This CDR3 is 15 amino acids long. CDR3 DNA sequence: TGCAGCGTTGAACTTGCGGAAATTACCACAGATACGCAGTATTTT. Translated, it gives CSVELAEITTDTQYF.

J is TRBJ2-3 and V is TRBV5-1, with TRBD1 matching over 8 bases. CDR1 SGHRS and CDR2 YFSETQ come from the germline V gene. Trimming cost V 6 bases and J 5 bases; bases outside gene matches: 17. This CDR3 is built from 17 residues. The CDR3 region has the DNA TGCGCCAGCACTGGACAGGGAGTTCTTATTCCGGGAGATACGCAGTATTTT. Its protein product is CASTGQGVLIPGDTQYF. Supplemented by reference TRBV5-1 and TRBJ2-3, the full variable domain reads KAGVTQTPRYLIKTRGQQVTLSCSPISGHRSVSWYQQTPGQGLQFLFEYFSETQRNKGNFPGRFSGRQFSNSRSEMNVSTLELGDSALYLCASTGQGVLIPGDTQYFGPGTRLTVL.

The CDR3, as DNA: TGTGCCAGCAGTGAAAAAGAAGAGAGCACTGAAGCTTTCTTT. This codes for CASSEKEESTEAFF. This chain joins TRBV6-4 and TRBJ1-1; D is undetermined. CDR1 and CDR2 from the germline V gene are MRHNA and SNTAGT. CDR3 length: 14 residues. Between the trimmed V and J ends, which lost 3 bases and 4 bases, there was a span of 12 bases.

Note on this clone: No conserved phenylalanine or tryptophan is present at the end of the CDR3, so a read error is the likely explanation. No DNA is shown, since the ends of the CDR3 on it are uncertain; the CDR3 is the one TCRdb lists. V is TRBV7-9 and J is TRBJ2-7. Looked up from germline, CDR1 is SEHNR and CDR2 is FQNEAQ (reference sequence). Both ends counted, the CDR3 spans 11 residues. The CDR3 protein is CASSRTIKRPH.

CDR3 in DNA: TGCGCCAGCAGCCAAAATTACCCGGTCGGCGAGCAGTACTTC. It specifies CASSQNYPVGEQYF. This chain joins TRBV4-1 and TRBJ2-7; the D is unclear. Germline values: CDR1 MGHRA, CDR2 YSYEKL. The V end was cut by 2 bases, the J end by 6 bases, with 14 bases between. This CDR3 is 14 amino acids long.

The sample holds one count of this clone. This chain links TRBV27 with TRBJ1-1; tentatively, D is TRBD1 (6 bases). The V end lost 4 bases, the J end lost 5 bases, and 17 bases lay between the germline ends. CDR1 and CDR2 (germline): MNHEY, SMNVEV (reference sequence). The CDR3 is made up of 15 amino acids. CDR3 coding DNA: TGTGCCAGCAGTTCCCTAGAGGGGGGTGATACTGAAGCTTTCTTT. This gives the protein CASSSLEGGDTEAFF.

This clone has only one observation. This chain joins TRBV4-1 and TRBJ2-1; tentatively, D is TRBD1 (6 bases). V shed 4 bases and J shed 8 bases, with 15 bases lying between them. CDR1 is MGHRA, CDR2 YSYEKL, per germline. This CDR3 has 14 residues. The CDR3 DNA reads TGCGCCAGCAGCCCCTATTCAGGGGCCGATGAGCAGTTCTTC. This encodes CASSPYSGADEQFF.

This rearrangement joins TRBV6-1 to TRBJ2-3, with 12 bases aligning to TRBD2. With V trimmed by 1 base and J by 4 bases, 0 bases remained unmatched. The CDR3 contains 15 residues. From germline, CDR1 is MNHNS and CDR2 SASEGT. The CDR3 spells CASSEGLAGADTQYF. CDR3 in DNA: TGTGCCAGCAGTGAAGGACTAGCGGGGGCAGATACGCAGTATTTT.

This sequence joins TRBV4-1 and TRBJ2-2, with 7 bases fitting TRBD1. The V gene end was trimmed by 4 bases and the J gene end by 0 bases; junction bases not matched to a gene: 2. This CDR3 spans 15 amino acids. CDR1 and CDR2 from the germline V gene are MGHRA and YSYEKL. DNA of the CDR3: TGCGCCAGCAGCCGTGGGACAGCGAACACCGGGGAGCTGTTTTTT. Its protein product is CASSRGTANTGELFF.

In regard to this clone: A junction boundary mismatches the germline segment, possibly from a read error. The V gene is TRBV29-1, the J gene TRBJ2-7, with D possibly being TRBD1 (6 bases). The CDR3 sequence is 12 residues long. Germline lookup yields CDR1 SQVTM and CDR2 ANQGSEA. For the CDR3, the DNA is TGCAGCGTTGAACAGGGGCACTACGTGCAGTACTTC. Residues: CSVEQGHYVQYF.

This chain joins TRBV7-8 and TRBJ2-7; D call uncertain. The CDR3 consists of 14 residues. Germline values: CDR1 SGHVS, CDR2 FQNEAQ. The germline V and J ends were trimmed by 2 bases and 5 bases, with 13 bases remaining between them. The DNA of the CDR3 is TGTGCCAGCAGCTTATTACTGCGTGGCGACGAGCAGTACTTC. The encoded protein is CASSLLLRGDEQYF.

The chain is built from TRBV6-4 and TRBJ2-1, with TRBD2 matching 12 bases. Germline lookup yields CDR1 MRHNA and CDR2 SNTAGT. V lost 5 bases and J lost 4; bases outside the gene matches: 3. CDR3 length equals 15 residues. The CDR3 spells CASSPTSGSYNEQFF. CDR3 coding DNA: TGTGCCAGCAGTCCGACTAGCGGGAGTTACAATGAGCAGTTCTTC.